One sample yielded the 27 T cell receptor beta chains listed below, sequenced in a study of memory CD4+ T cells and cytomegalovirus serostatus. Sequenced by immunoSEQ multiplex PCR; TCRdb stores in-frame clones only, minus some. The sample lists tens of thousands of clones; over 80% were seen once. Single viable CD3+CD4+CD8-CD45RO+ cells were sorted as the memory CD4+ T cells. The specimen sequenced was memory CD4+ T cells from blood. Source of these receptors: an adult in good health and CMV-seronegative.

The chain couples TRBV7-3 to TRBJ1-1, with D perhaps matching TRBD1 (5 bases). Germline lookup yields CDR1 SGHTA and CDR2 FQGTGA. The CDR3 is made up of 14 amino acids. Trimming took off 6 bases at V and 2 bases at J, with 13 bases between the two ends. As DNA, the CDR3 is TGTGCCAGCAGTCCGGGACCTCCAAACACTGAAGCTTTCTTT. Amino acids: CASSPGPPNTEAFF.

V gene TRBV11-2 combines with J gene TRBJ1-2; TRBD1 is a possible D gene (5 bases). This CDR3 has 14 amino acids. Between the trimmed V and J ends, which lost 6 bases and 1 base, there was a span of 12 bases. CDR1 is SGHAT, CDR2 FQNNGV, per germline. The CDR3 sequence: CASRGLKVNYGYTF. In DNA, the CDR3 is TGTGCCAGCAGGGGACTAAAGGTTAACTATGGCTACACCTTC.

The sample holds a few counts of this clone. The V gene is TRBV5-1, the J gene TRBJ2-3; possibly TRBD2 for D (5 bases). The CDR3 has 15 residues. V gave up 0 bases and J gave up 4 bases, with 12 bases separating them. From germline, CDR1 is SGHRS and CDR2 YFSETQ. The CDR3 loop is CASSLGQAGPDTQYF. CDR3 in DNA: TGCGCCAGCAGCTTGGGTCAGGCGGGTCCAGATACGCAGTATTTT.

The chain employs TRBV7-9 and TRBJ1-2, with D hard to call. Germline assignment: CDR1 SEHNR and CDR2 FQNEAQ (reference sequence). The CDR3 loop spans 13 amino acids. The V and J ends lost 4 bases and 7 bases respectively, with 13 bases between them. The CDR3 coding sequence is TGTGCCAGCAGCTATTCTCAGGCCGGTGGCTACACCTTC. This encodes CASSYSQAGGYTF.

The genes are TRBV10-2 and TRBJ2-5, with 9 bases that match TRBD2. The CDR3 contains 16 residues. With V trimmed by 6 bases and J by 4 bases, 12 bases remained unmatched. Germline V lookup: CDR1 WSHSY, CDR2 SAAADI. This chain's CDR3 is CASSLSGGGAGETQYF. The CDR3 DNA is TGCGCCAGCAGCCTCAGCGGCGGGGGGGCGGGAGAGACCCAGTACTTC.

The chain uses TRBV28 and TRBJ2-5, with D possibly being TRBD2 (6 bases). CDR1 and CDR2 (germline): MDHEN, SYDVKM. Between the trimmed V and J ends, which lost 8 bases and 2 bases, there was a span of 18 bases. The CDR3 is 15 residues long. CDR3 sequence reads: CASLPGGLSQETQYF. The DNA of the CDR3 is TGTGCCAGCCTCCCCGGGGGACTCTCGCAAGAGACCCAGTACTTC.

This clone has only one observation. The CDR3 DNA reads TGTGCCAGCAGCAAACGAGGGGATTCGGGCACAGATACGCAGTATTTT. Amino acid sequence: CASSKRGDSGTDTQYF. The V gene is TRBV9, the J gene TRBJ2-3; tentatively, D is TRBD1 or TRBD2 (5 bases each). Germline CDR1 is SGDLS and CDR2 is YYNGEE. Trimming cost V 4 bases and J 1 base, with 16 bases left between them. CDR3 length equals 16 residues. The full variable domain, in which reference TRBV9 and TRBJ2-3 provide the parts outside the CDR3, is DSGVTQTPKHLITATGQRVTLRCSPRSGDLSVYWYQQSLDQGLQFLIQYYNGEERAKGNILERFSAQQFPDLHSELNLSSLELGDSALYFCASSKRGDSGTDTQYFGPGTRLTVL.

This clone was picked up one time. The chain combines TRBV5-1 with TRBJ2-6; no reliable D call. Germline CDR1 reads SGHRS; CDR2 reads YFSETQ. The V end lost 5 bases, the J end lost 3 bases, and 6 bases lay between the germline ends. The CDR3 has 13 residues. The CDR3 reads CASRPVGANVLTF. The CDR3 DNA reads TGCGCCAGCAGACCAGTTGGGGCCAACGTCCTGACTTTC.

This clone occurred once. The genes are TRBV7-9 and TRBJ1-5, with D hard to call. There are 12 residues in the CDR3. CDR1 is SEHNR, CDR2 FQNEAQ, per germline (reference sequence). Trimming stripped 5 bases from V and 8 bases from J, with 10 bases between. CDR3 in amino acids: CASSQGGEPQHF. The CDR3 nucleotides read TGTGCCAGCAGCCAAGGCGGGGAGCCCCAGCATTTT.

Details on this clone: In the same sample, other DNA sequences code for this CDR3. This sequence joins TRBV19 and TRBJ1-1, with D possibly TRBD1 on 5 matching bases. CDR1 LNHDA and CDR2 SQIVND come from the germline V gene (reference sequence). This CDR3 contains 13 residues. V dropped 6 bases and J dropped 1 base, with 9 bases sitting between them. The CDR3 DNA reads TGTGCCAGTAGGGCAGGGCGGAACACTGAAGCTTTCTTT. Amino acids: CASRAGRNTEAFF.

The chain employs TRBV5-5 and TRBJ2-3; D is perhaps TRBD1 or TRBD2 (5 bases each). This CDR3 is 14 amino acids long. V was pared by 2 bases and J by 0 bases, with 7 bases between. CDR1 and CDR2 (germline): SGHKS, YYEKEE (reference sequence). In DNA, the CDR3 is TGTGCCAGCAGCTTTGAGGGGAGCACAGATACGCAGTATTTT. Its protein is CASSFEGSTDTQYF.

The chain links TRBV11-2 to TRBJ2-7, with a tentative D call TRBD2 (6 bases). Trimming pared 3 bases from V and 2 bases from J, leaving 20 bases between. The V gene's germline CDR1 is SGHAT and CDR2 FQNNGV. This CDR3 spans 17 amino acids. DNA of the CDR3: TGTGCCAGCAGCTTCCGGGTAGTGGGGGGTGAAACCTACGAGCAGTACTTC. Translating it yields CASSFRVVGGETYEQYF.

The chain has TRBV30 and TRBJ1-1, with 10 bases that match TRBD1. The length of the CDR3 is 13 residues. Germline lookup yields CDR1 GTSNPN and CDR2 SVGIG (reference sequence). V lost 2 bases, J lost 4 bases, and 1 base stayed unmatched. DNA for the CDR3: TGTGCCTGGAGTCGGACAGGGGGCACTGAAGCTTTCTTT. Protein: CAWSRTGGTEAFF. Together with reference TRBV30 and TRBJ1-1, the CDR3 gives the full variable domain: SQTIHQWPATLVQPVGSPLSLECTVEGTSNPNLYWYRQAAGRGLQLLFYSVGIGQISSEVPQNLSASRPQDRQFILSSKKLLLSDSGFYLCAWSRTGGTEAFFGQGTRLTVV.

The genes are TRBV4-1 and TRBJ2-7, with 7 bases identical to TRBD2. The CDR3 consists of 16 residues. Per the germline V gene, CDR1 is MGHRA and CDR2 is YSYEKL. V trimming: 1 base; J trimming: 0 bases; junction bases outside the gene matches: 6. The CDR3 nucleotides are TGCGCCAGCAGCCAAGTGATCGGGGGGATCTCCTACGAGCAGTACTTC. Encoded protein: CASSQVIGGISYEQYF.

The rearrangement links TRBV28 to TRBJ2-6; D could derive from TRBD1 or TRBD2 (5 bases each). CDR1 and CDR2 from the germline V gene are MDHEN and SYDVKM. The CDR3 length is 18 residues. Trimming took 2 bases from V and 0 from J, leaving 14 bases between them. The CDR3 loop is CASSLQRGPYSGANVLTF. The CDR3, as DNA: TGTGCCAGCAGTTTACAACGGGGCCCCTACTCTGGGGCCAACGTCCTGACTTTC.

This chain uses TRBV7-2 with TRBJ2-1; D call uncertain. V was trimmed by 1 base and J by 6 bases, leaving 10 bases between them. CDR1 and CDR2 from the germline V gene are SGHTA and FQGNSA. The CDR3 runs to 14 residues. DNA of the CDR3: TGTGCCAGCAGCTTAGGTCGGCAGGTCAATGAGCAGTTCTTC. Translated: CASSLGRQVNEQFF.

The chain recombines TRBV5-4 with TRBJ2-2, with D possibly TRBD1 on 6 matching bases. In germline, CDR1 is SGHNT, CDR2 YYREEE (reference sequence). The V end lost 4 bases, the J end lost 2 bases, and 12 bases lay between the germline ends. The length of the CDR3 is 15 residues. CDR3 sequence reads: CASSVRTVNTGELFF. As DNA, the CDR3 is TGTGCCAGCAGCGTGCGGACAGTAAACACCGGGGAGCTGTTTTTT.

The table lists this clone with a few counts. This chain connects TRBV28 to TRBJ1-5; TRBD1 might be the D (5 bases). This CDR3 has 12 residues. Trimming removed 11 bases at V and 9 bases at J, with 17 bases between. Germline CDR1 MDHEN, CDR2 SYDVKM. CDR3 sequence (DNA): TGTGCCGGAGCGGGGCAGGGTACGCCCCAGCATTTT. Residues: CAGAGQGTPQHF. Combining the CDR3 with reference TRBV28 and TRBJ1-5 gives the whole variable domain DVKVTQSSRYLVKRTGEKVFLECVQDMDHENMFWYRQDPGLGLRLIYFSYDVKMKEKGDIPEGYSVSREKKERFSLILESASTNQTSMYLCAGAGQGTPQHFGDGTRLSIL.

The rearrangement links TRBV4-2 to TRBJ2-2; 7 bases fit TRBD2. Per the germline V gene, CDR1 is LGHNA and CDR2 is YNFKEQ. Unmatched junction bases numbered 6, after V lost 4 bases and J lost 7 bases. The CDR3 has 14 residues. The CDR3 nucleotides read TGTGCCAGCAGCCCTGGGGCGGGGGACGGGGAGCTGTTTTTT. It yields the protein CASSPGAGDGELFF.

This sequence joins TRBV2 and TRBJ1-2; no clear D. V lost 4 bases and J 1 base, leaving 7 bases between the germline ends. CDR1 SNHLY and CDR2 FYNNEI come from the germline V gene. This CDR3 has 13 residues. CDR3 loop: CASSAGLNYGYTF. CDR3 nucleotides: TGTGCCAGCAGTGCCGGCCTTAACTATGGCTACACCTTC.

This rearrangement joins TRBV5-1 to TRBJ1-5; D is possibly TRBD1 (6 bases). V gave up 0 bases and J gave up 4 bases, with 8 bases separating them. Germline assignment: CDR1 SGHRS and CDR2 YFSETQ. The CDR3 consists of 14 residues. For the CDR3, the DNA is TGCGCCAGCAGCTTGGAAGGGGGAAATCAGCCCCAGCATTTT. Translated: CASSLEGGNQPQHF.

About this clone itself: The junction departs from the called germline gene at one end, perhaps through a read error. The sample holds other DNA sequences that translate to the same CDR3. The gene calls are TRBV5-1 and TRBJ2-3; D call uncertain. The CDR3 totals 12 residues. CDR1 SGHRS and CDR2 YFSETQ come from the germline V gene. The CDR3 bases are TGCGCAAGCAGCTTGGCCACAGATACGCAGTATTTT. This sequence encodes CASSLATDTQYF.

This clone was seen only a few times. This rearrangement joins TRBV29-1 to TRBJ1-1; the D is unclear. Trimming removed 5 bases from V and 1 base from J, with 5 bases in between. The CDR3 contains 11 residues. Germline-derived CDR1 and CDR2 are SQVTM and ANQGSEA. The CDR3 bases are TGCAGCGTTAACCAGAACACTGAAGCTTTCTTT. This codes for CSVNQNTEAFF.

This CDR3 reads CSVATGGYGYTF. DNA of the CDR3: TGCAGCGTTGCTACAGGGGGATATGGCTACACCTTC. The chain recombines TRBV29-1 with TRBJ1-2, with 8 bases matching TRBD1. Per germline, CDR1 SQVTM and CDR2 ANQGSEA. This CDR3 region has 12 residues. V shed 4 bases, J shed 5 bases, and the junction held 3 bases outside the gene matches.

The chain is built from TRBV6-1 and TRBJ1-3, with D uncertain. CDR1 and CDR2 from the germline V gene are MNHNS and SASEGT. The CDR3 is 12 residues long. V was cut by 8 bases and J by 0 bases, with 5 bases left in between. The CDR3 is CASFTSGNTIYF. CDR3 nucleotide sequence: TGTGCCAGCTTTACCTCTGGAAACACCATATATTTT.

By sample fraction, this clone is medium-sized. The chain uses TRBV2 and TRBJ2-7, with D perhaps being TRBD1 or TRBD2 (6 bases each). This CDR3 has 15 residues. Trimming cost V 3 bases and J 3 bases, with 15 bases left between them. In germline, CDR1 is SNHLY, CDR2 FYNNEI. CDR3 DNA: TGTGCCAGCAGTGAGAGGTCGGGGGCCCTCTACGAGCAGTACTTC. Translation: CASSERSGALYEQYF. The variable domain in full, with the rest retrieved from reference TRBV2 and TRBJ2-7, is EPEVTQTPSHQVTQMGQEVILRCVPISNHLYFYWYRQILGQKVEFLVSFYNNEISEKSEIFDDQFSVERPDGSNFTLKIRSTKLEDSAMYFCASSERSGALYEQYFGPGTRLTVT.

The chain combines TRBV6-1 with TRBJ2-3, with D perhaps being TRBD1 or TRBD2 (6 bases each). CDR3 length: 13 amino acids. The V gene's germline CDR1 is MNHNS and CDR2 SASEGT. Trimming removed 6 bases from V and 1 base from J, with 8 bases in between. CDR3 sequence: CASRRGGTDTQYF. In DNA, the CDR3 is TGTGCCAGCAGGAGGGGGGGCACAGATACGCAGTATTTT.